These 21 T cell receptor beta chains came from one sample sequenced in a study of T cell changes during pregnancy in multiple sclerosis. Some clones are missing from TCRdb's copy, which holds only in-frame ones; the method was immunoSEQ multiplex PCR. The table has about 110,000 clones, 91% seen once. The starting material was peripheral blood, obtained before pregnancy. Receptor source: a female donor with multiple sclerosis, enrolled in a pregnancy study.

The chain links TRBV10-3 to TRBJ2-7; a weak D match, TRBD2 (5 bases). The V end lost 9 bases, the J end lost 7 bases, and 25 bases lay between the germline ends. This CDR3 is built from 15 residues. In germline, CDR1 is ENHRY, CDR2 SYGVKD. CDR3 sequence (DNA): TGTGCCATTCGAGTTAATTCTGGGTTACGAGGGGAGCAGTACTTC. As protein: CAIRVNSGLRGEQYF.

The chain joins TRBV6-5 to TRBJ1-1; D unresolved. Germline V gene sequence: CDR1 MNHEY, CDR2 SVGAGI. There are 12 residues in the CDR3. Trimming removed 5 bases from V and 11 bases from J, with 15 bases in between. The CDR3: CASSNYDTFAFF. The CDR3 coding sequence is TGTGCCAGCAGTAACTACGACACATTTGCTTTCTTT.

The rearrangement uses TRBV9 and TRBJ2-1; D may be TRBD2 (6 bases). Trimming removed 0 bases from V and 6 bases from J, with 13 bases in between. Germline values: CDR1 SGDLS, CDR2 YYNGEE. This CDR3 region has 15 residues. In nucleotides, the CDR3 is TGTGCCAGCAGCGTAGTGAGCGGGTCAAGCAATGAGCAGTTCTTC. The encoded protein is CASSVVSGSSNEQFF.

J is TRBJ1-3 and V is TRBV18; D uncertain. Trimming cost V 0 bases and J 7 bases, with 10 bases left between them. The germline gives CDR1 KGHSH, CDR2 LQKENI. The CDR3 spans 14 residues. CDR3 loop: CASSPPSRSNTIYF. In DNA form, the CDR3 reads TGTGCCAGCTCACCACCGTCTCGGAGTAACACCATATATTTT.

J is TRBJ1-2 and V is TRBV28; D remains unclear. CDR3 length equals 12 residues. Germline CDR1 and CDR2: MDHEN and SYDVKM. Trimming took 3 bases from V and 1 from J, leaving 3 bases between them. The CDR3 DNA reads TGTGCCAGCAGTTTTCTTAACTATGGCTACACCTTC. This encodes CASSFLNYGYTF.

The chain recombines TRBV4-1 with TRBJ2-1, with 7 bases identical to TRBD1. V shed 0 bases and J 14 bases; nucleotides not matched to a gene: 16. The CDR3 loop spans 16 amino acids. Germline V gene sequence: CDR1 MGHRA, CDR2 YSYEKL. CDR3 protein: CASSQEVGQQSLEEFF. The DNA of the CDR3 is TGCGCCAGCAGCCAAGAGGTGGGACAGCAGTCCCTGGAGGAGTTCTTC.

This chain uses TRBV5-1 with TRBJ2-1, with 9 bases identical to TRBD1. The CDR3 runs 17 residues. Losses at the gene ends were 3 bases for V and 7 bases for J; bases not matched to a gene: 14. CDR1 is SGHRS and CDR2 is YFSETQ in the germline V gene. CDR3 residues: CASSWGPGTGKINEQFF. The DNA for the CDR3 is TGCGCCAGCAGCTGGGGTCCCGGGACAGGGAAGATAAATGAGCAGTTCTTC.

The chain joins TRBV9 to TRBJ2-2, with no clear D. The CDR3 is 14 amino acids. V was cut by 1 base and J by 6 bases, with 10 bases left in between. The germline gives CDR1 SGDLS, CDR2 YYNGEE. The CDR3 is CASSVLSGSGELFF. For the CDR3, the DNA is TGTGCCAGCAGCGTATTATCAGGTTCCGGGGAGCTGTTTTTT.

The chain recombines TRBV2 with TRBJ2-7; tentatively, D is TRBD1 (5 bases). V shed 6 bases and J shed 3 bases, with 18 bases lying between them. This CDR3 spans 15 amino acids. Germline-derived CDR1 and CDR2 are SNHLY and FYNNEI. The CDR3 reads CASRGRKGWGYEQYF. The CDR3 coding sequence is TGTGCCAGCAGGGGGCGTAAAGGCTGGGGCTACGAGCAGTACTTC.

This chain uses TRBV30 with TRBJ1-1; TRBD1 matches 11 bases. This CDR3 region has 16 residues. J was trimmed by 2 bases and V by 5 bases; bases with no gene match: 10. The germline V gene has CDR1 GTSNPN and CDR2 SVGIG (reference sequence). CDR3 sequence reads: CAWVDRGRGGNTEAFF. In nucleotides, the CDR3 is TGTGCCTGGGTGGACAGGGGGCGCGGAGGAAACACTGAAGCTTTCTTT.

The CDR3 protein is CASSPLAGAYNEQFF. The CDR3 region has the DNA TGTGCCAGCAGCCCACTAGCGGGGGCCTACAATGAGCAGTTCTTC. The V call is TRBV9, the J call TRBJ2-1, with 11 bases fitting TRBD2. Germline V gene lookup returns CDR1 SGDLS and CDR2 YYNGEE. V was clipped by 4 bases and J by 2 bases; unmatched bases: 2. The CDR3 extends over 15 amino acids.

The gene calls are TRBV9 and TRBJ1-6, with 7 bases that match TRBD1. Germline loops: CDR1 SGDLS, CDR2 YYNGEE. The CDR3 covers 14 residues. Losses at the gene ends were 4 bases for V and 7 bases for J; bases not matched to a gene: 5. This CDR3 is CASSSGQENSPLHF. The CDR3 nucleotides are TGTGCCAGCAGCTCTGGACAGGAGAATTCACCCCTCCACTTT.

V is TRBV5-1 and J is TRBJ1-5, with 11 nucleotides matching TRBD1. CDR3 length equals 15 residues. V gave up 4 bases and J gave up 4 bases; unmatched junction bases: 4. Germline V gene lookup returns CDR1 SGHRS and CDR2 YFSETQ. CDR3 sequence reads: CASSPGTGGNQPQHF. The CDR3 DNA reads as TGCGCCAGCAGCCCCGGGACAGGGGGGAATCAGCCCCAGCATTTT.

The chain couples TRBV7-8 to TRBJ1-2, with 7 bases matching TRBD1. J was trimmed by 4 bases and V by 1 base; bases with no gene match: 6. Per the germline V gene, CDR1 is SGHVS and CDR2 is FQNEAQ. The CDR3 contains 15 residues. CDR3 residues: CASSLEDRVGYGYTF. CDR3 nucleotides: TGTGCCAGCAGCTTAGAAGACAGGGTTGGCTATGGCTACACCTTC.

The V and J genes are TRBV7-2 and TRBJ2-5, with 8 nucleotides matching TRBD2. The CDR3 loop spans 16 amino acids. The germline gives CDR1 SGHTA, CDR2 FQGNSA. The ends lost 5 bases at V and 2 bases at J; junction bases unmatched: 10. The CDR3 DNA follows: TGTGCCAGCAGCCTTATGGGGGCGGGGGGTCAAGAGACCCAGTACTTC. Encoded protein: CASSLMGAGGQETQYF.

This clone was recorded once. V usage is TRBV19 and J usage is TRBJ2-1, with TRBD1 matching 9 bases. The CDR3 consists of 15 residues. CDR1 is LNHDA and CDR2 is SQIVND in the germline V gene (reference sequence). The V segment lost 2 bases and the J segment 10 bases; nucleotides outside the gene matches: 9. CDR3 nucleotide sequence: TGTGCCAGTAGTATACCACGGACAGGGGTGGGGGAGCAGTTCTTC. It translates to CASSIPRTGVGEQFF.

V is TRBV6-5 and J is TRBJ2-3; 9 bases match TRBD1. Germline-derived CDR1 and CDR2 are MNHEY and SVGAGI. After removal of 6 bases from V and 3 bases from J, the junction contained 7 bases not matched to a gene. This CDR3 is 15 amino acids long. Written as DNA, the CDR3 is TGTGCCAGCAGAGCCCGGGACAGGGAGACAGATACGCAGTATTTT. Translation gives CASRARDRETDTQYF.

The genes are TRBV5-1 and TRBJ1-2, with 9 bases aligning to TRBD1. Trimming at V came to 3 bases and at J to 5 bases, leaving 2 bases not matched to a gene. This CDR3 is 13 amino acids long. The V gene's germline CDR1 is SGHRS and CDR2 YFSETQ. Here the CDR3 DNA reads TGCGCCAGCAGCTCGGGACAGGGTTATGGCTACACCTTC. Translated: CASSSGQGYGYTF.

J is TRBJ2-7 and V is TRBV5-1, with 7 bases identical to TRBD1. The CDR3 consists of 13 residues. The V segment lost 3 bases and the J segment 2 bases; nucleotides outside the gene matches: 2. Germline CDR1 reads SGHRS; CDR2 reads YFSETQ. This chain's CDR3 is CASSYDRAYEQYF. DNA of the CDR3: TGCGCCAGCAGCTATGACAGGGCCTACGAGCAGTACTTC. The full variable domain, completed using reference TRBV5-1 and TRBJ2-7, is KAGVTQTPRYLIKTRGQQVTLSCSPISGHRSVSWYQQTPGQGLQFLFEYFSETQRNKGNFPGRFSGRQFSNSRSEMNVSTLELGDSALYLCASSYDRAYEQYFGPGTRLTVT.

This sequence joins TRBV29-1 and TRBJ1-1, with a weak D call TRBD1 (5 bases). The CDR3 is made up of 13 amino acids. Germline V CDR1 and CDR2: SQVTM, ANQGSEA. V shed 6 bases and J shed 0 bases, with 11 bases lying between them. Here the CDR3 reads CSVLGRLNTEAFF. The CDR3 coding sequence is TGCAGCGTGCTGGGGCGGTTGAACACTGAAGCTTTCTTT.

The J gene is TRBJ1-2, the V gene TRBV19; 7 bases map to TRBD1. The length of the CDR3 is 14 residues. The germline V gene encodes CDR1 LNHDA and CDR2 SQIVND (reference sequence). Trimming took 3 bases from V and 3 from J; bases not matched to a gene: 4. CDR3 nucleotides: TGTGCCAGTAGTATTCCACAGGGGTACTATGGCTACACCTTC. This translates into CASSIPQGYYGYTF.